The present T cell receptor beta chain was sequenced within a study of cytomegalovirus exposure and HLA in healthy donors. Trimming cost V 0 bases and J 6 bases, with 12 bases left between them. This CDR3 region has 15 residues. The germline gives CDR1 SNHLY, CDR2 FYNNEI. To note about this clone: Its specificity is not known.

Findings and limits, study-wide: Accurate HLA-A and HLA-B prediction from TCR beta sequences was reported for most subjects.

With 60 Vbeta and 13 Jbeta primers, the PCR was carried out. Here immunoSEQ multiplex PCR was the method, and the copy in TCRdb shows in-frame clones only, minus some. This sample has approximately 110,000 clones; roughly 82% occur once, and the top ten carry 13%. The J gene is TRBJ1-5, the V gene TRBV2; tentative D call: TRBD1 (5 bases). This TCR derives from a woman between 35 and 50 years old in good health and CMV-seropositive. Input material: PBMCs. The CDR3 region is CASSEALQGGQPQHF. The CDR3 coding sequence is TGTGCCAGCAGTGAAGCGCTTCAGGGAGGTCAGCCCCAGCATTTT.